Reported below is one T cell receptor beta chain. Its antigen is currently unknown. Within the sample, other DNA sequences also encode this same CDR3. These data are taken from a study of shared clonotypes between healthy human individuals. Profiling relied on immunoSEQ multiplex PCR, and the TCRdb table lists in-frame clones only, not all of them. Of 2 million to 2.5 million clones listed, 92% are singletons. Study findings and constraints: Generally, estimated richness proved larger in naive subsets than it did in memory subsets.

CDR1 and CDR2 (germline): MDHEN, SYDVKM. V was pared by 2 bases and J by 4 bases, with 2 bases of the junction left unmatched. The CDR3 loop spans 14 amino acids. The sample comprised naive CD4+ T cells from PBMCs. Subset meaning: CD45RA+ positively selected. The TCR comes from a man between 18 and 35 years old in good health. Some clones in this sample may be carry-over from other donors' samples. The V call is TRBV28, the J call TRBJ1-2, with 9 nucleotides matching TRBD1. DNA for the CDR3: TGTGCCAGCAGTTTAGGACAGGGGCTCTATGGCTACACCTTC. Amino acids: CASSLGQGLYGYTF.